This T cell receptor (beta chain) was captured by sequencing in a study of T cell repertoires and HLA-DP antigens. To note about this clone: The antigen is not known.

The protocol was immunoSEQ multiplex PCR, while the TCRdb copy is restricted to in-frame clones and leaves out a portion. This table holds approximately 89,000 clones, about 89% found once. Trimming removed 10 bases from V and 0 bases from J, with 15 bases in between. The germline gives CDR1 MDHEN, CDR2 SYDVKM. There are 14 residues in the CDR3. The receptor was isolated from a man aged 45-65 years in good health and CMV-seronegative. Sequencing was done on a sample of CD4+ T cells from PBMCs. V gene TRBV28 combines with J gene TRBJ1-1, with no clear D. The DNA of the CDR3 is TGTGCCACCGAGACCGGGCCACTGAACACTGAAGCTTTCTTT. It is translated as CATETGPLNTEAFF.